This T cell receptor (beta chain) was captured by sequencing in a study of cytomegalovirus exposure and HLA in healthy donors. Germline CDR1 is LGHNA and CDR2 is YSLEER. There are 14 residues in the CDR3. The V gene lost 1 base and the J gene lost 5 bases, with 11 bases spanning the gap. Profiled with immunoSEQ multiplex PCR; TCRdb holds only in-frame clones, not every one. This sample carries more than 55,000 clones, roughly nine tenths of them seen once, and the ten largest clones take around 15%. The genes are TRBV4-3 and TRBJ2-5, with D possibly matching TRBD1 (5 bases). Sequenced material: PBMCs. The TCR originated in a woman aged 18-29 years in good health and CMV-seronegative. CDR3 in DNA: TGCGCCAGCAGCCAAGGGGGCGCAGGGGAGACCCAGTACTTC. Protein product: CASSQGGAGETQYF.